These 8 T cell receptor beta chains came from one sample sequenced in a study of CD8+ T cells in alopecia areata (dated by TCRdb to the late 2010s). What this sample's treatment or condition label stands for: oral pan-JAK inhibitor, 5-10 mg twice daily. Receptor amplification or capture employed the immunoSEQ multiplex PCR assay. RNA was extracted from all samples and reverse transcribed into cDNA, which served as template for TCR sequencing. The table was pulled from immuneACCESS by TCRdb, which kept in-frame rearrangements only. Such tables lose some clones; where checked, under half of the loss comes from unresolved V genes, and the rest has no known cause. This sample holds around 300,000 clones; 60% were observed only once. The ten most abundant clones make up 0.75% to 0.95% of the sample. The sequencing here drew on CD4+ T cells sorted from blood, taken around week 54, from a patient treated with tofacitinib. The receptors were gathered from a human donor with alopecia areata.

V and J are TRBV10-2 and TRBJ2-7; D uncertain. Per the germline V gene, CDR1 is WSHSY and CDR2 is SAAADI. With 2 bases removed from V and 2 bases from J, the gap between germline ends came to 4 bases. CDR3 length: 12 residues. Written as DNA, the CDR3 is TGCGCCAGCAGTGAGCCTACCTACGAGCAGTACTTC. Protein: CASSEPTYEQYF.

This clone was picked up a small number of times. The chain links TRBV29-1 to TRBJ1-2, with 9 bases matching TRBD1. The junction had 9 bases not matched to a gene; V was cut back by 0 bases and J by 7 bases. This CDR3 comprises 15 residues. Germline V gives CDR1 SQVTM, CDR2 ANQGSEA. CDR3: CSVEEFGTGSGGYTF. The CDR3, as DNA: TGCAGCGTTGAAGAGTTCGGGACAGGGTCTGGTGGCTACACCTTC. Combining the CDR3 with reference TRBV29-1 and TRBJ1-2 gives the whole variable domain SAVISQKPSRDICQRGTSLTIQCQVDSQVTMMFWYRQQPGQSLTLIATANQGSEATYESGFVIDKFPISRPNLTFSTLTVSNMSPEDSSIYLCSVEEFGTGSGGYTFGSGTRLTVV.

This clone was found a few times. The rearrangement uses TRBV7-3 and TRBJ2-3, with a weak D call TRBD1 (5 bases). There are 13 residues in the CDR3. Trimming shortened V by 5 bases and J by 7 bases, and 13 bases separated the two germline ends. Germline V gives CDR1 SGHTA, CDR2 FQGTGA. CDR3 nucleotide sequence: TGTGCCAGCAGCCCCTCGGACACCCATACGCAGTATTTT. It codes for CASSPSDTHTQYF.

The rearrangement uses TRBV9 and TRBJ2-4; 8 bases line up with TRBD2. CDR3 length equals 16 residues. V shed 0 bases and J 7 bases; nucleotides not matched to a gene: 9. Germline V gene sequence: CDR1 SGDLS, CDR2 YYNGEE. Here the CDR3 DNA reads TGTGCCAGCAGCGTAGGCCCCGGGGGGGCCTTGAACATTCAGTACTTC. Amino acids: CASSVGPGGALNIQYF.

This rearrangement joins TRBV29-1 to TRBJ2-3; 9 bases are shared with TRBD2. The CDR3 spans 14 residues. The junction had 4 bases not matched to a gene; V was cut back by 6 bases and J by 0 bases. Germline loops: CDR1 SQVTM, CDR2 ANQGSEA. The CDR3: CSVSTSGSTDTQYF. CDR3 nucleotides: TGCAGCGTATCGACTAGCGGTAGCACAGATACGCAGTATTTT.

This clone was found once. CDR3 amino acids: CASRGQGRTQYF. As DNA, the CDR3 is TGTGCCAGCAGAGGACAGGGGCGGACCCAGTACTTC. The rearrangement joins TRBV7-9 to TRBJ2-5; 9 nucleotides match TRBD1. CDR3 length equals 12 residues. V lost 6 bases and J lost 7; bases outside the gene matches: 3. Germline CDR1 SEHNR, CDR2 FQNEAQ (reference sequence).

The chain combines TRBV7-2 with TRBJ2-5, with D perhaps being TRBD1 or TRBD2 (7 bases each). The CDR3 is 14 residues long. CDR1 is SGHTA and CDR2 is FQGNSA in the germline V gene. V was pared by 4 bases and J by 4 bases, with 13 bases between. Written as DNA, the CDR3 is TGTGCCAGCAGCTCGACCAGGGGGGGAGAGACCCAGTACTTC. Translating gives CASSSTRGGETQYF.

In DNA form, the CDR3 reads TGCGCCAGCAGCGACATACAGGGCCTGTCGCACGAGCAGTACTTC. It encodes CASSDIQGLSHEQYF. The chain uses TRBV5-1 and TRBJ2-7, with a tentative D call TRBD1 (6 bases). There are 15 residues in the CDR3. Germline V gives CDR1 SGHRS, CDR2 YFSETQ. The V and J ends lost 4 bases and 5 bases respectively, with 19 bases between them.